These 19 T cell receptor beta chains came from one sample sequenced in a study of blood T cell repertoires in COVID-19. Using immunoSEQ multiplex PCR, the repertoire was profiled, and TCRdb retains in-frame clones only, with some absent. The sample lists about 320,000 clones; almost 85% were seen once. The sequencing input was peripheral blood. The receptors originated from a human donor in a cohort sampled during active COVID-19.

V is TRBV15 and J is TRBJ2-5; 10 bases line up with TRBD2. This CDR3 comprises 16 residues. Losses at the gene ends were 4 bases for V and 1 base for J; bases not matched to a gene: 6. The germline gives CDR1 LNHNV, CDR2 YYDKDF (reference sequence). The CDR3 here is CATSNRAGGIQETQYF. In DNA form, the CDR3 reads TGTGCCACCAGCAATCGAGCGGGGGGGATCCAAGAGACCCAGTACTTC.

The chain carries TRBV4-2 and TRBJ2-2; D not resolved. This CDR3 has 14 amino acids. V gave up 9 bases and J gave up 0 bases, with 11 bases separating them. Germline loops: CDR1 LGHNA, CDR2 YNFKEQ. This CDR3 is CASRHSSNTGELFF. CDR3 DNA sequence: TGTGCCAGTAGACATAGTTCGAACACCGGGGAGCTGTTTTTT.

J is TRBJ1-5 and V is TRBV5-6; D gene uncertain. V was shortened by 0 bases and J by 2 bases, with 9 bases between the two germline ends. The CDR3 has 15 amino acids. CDR1 and CDR2 from the germline V gene are SGHDT and YYEEEE. DNA of the CDR3: TGTGCCAGCAGCTTGGCCGGGTTCGGCAATCAGCCCCAGCATTTT. Its translation: CASSLAGFGNQPQHF.

The chain combines TRBV5-6 with TRBJ1-5; no clear D. Trimming pared 0 bases from V and 3 bases from J, leaving 13 bases between. CDR3 size: 16 residues. CDR1 and CDR2 from the germline V gene are SGHDT and YYEEEE. The CDR3 is CASSLGHSHLNQPQHF. The CDR3 DNA sequence: TGTGCCAGCAGCTTGGGCCACAGTCACCTCAATCAGCCCCAGCATTTT.

This clone has only a few counts. The V call is TRBV3-1 (or the pseudogene TRBV3-2), the J call TRBJ1-1; TRBD1 is a possible D gene (6 bases). CDR1 is LGHDT, CDR2 YNNKEL, per germline (reference sequence). The CDR3 contains 12 residues. V lost 7 bases, J lost 8 bases, and 14 bases lay in between. This chain's CDR3 is CASKGGGREAFF. CDR3 DNA sequence: TGTGCCAGCAAAGGGGGGGGTCGGGAAGCTTTCTTT.

V is TRBV6-5 and J is TRBJ1-2; the match to TRBD1 covers 7 bases. Unmatched junction bases numbered 5, after V lost 0 bases and J lost 4 bases. The CDR3 is 15 residues long. CDR1 and CDR2 from the germline V gene are MNHEY and SVGAGI. This chain's CDR3 is CASSYSEGASYGYTF. The CDR3 nucleotides are TGTGCCAGCAGTTACTCCGAGGGGGCTAGCTATGGCTACACCTTC.

The chain couples TRBV25-1 to TRBJ1-1; D might be TRBD1 (5 bases). CDR3 length: 13 residues. V gave up 8 bases and J gave up 4 bases, with 14 bases separating them. CDR1 MGHDK and CDR2 SYGVNS come from the germline V gene. The CDR3 DNA is TGTGCCAGCGCCAAGTCCGGGGGCACTGAAGCTTTCTTT. As protein: CASAKSGGTEAFF.

This chain uses TRBV5-1 with TRBJ1-2; D not resolved. CDR1 and CDR2 (germline): SGHRS, YFSETQ. This CDR3 is 14 amino acids long. Trimming took off 4 bases at V and 0 bases at J, with 10 bases between the two ends. The CDR3 reads CASSPLFSNYGYTF. The CDR3 DNA reads as TGCGCCAGCAGCCCCCTATTTTCTAACTATGGCTACACCTTC.

The rearrangement links TRBV7-3 to TRBJ2-7; 7 bases are shared with TRBD2. CDR1 and CDR2 (germline): SGHTA, FQGTGA. This CDR3 spans 14 amino acids. V dropped 4 bases and J dropped 3; count of bases not matched to a gene: 6. CDR3 loop: CASSSGLGFYEQYF. The CDR3 DNA follows: TGTGCCAGCAGCTCCGGACTAGGGTTCTACGAGCAGTACTTC.

In its sample, this clone was seen a few times. The chain is built from TRBV6-5 and TRBJ1-5; D gene unclear. Germline CDR1 MNHEY, CDR2 SVGAGI. The CDR3 is 15 amino acids. Trimming stripped 0 bases from V and 6 bases from J, with 12 bases between. This chain's CDR3 is CASSYSRSGGQPQHF. CDR3 sequence (DNA): TGTGCCAGCAGTTACTCGAGGTCAGGAGGTCAGCCCCAGCATTTT.

This clone was seen only a few times. The rearrangement links TRBV5-1 to TRBJ2-1; 7 bases are shared with TRBD2. CDR1 and CDR2 from the germline V gene are SGHRS and YFSETQ. V lost 0 bases and J lost 10; bases outside the gene matches: 13. The CDR3 is 16 residues long. As DNA, the CDR3 is TGCGCCAGCAGCTTGGTAGTCGGCGGGGGAATTGGAGAGCAGTTCTTC. It is translated as CASSLVVGGGIGEQFF.

The rearrangement joins TRBV11-2 to TRBJ2-7, with D possibly TRBD2 on 5 matching bases. Germline CDR1 SGHAT, CDR2 FQNNGV. The ends were cut back, 5 bases at V and 4 bases at J, with 21 bases in the middle. The CDR3 has 16 amino acids. The CDR3 bases are TGTGCCAGCAGCCGAAACGTGGGAGCCTTATCTTACGAGCAGTACTTC. Residues: CASSRNVGALSYEQYF. Full variable domain (outside the CDR3, taken from reference TRBV11-2 and TRBJ2-7): EAGVAQSPRYKIIEKRQSVAFWCNPISGHATLYWYQQILGQGPKLLIQFQNNGVVDDSQLPKDRFSAERLKGVDSTLKIQPAKLEDSAVYLCASSRNVGALSYEQYFGPGTRLTVT.

In its sample, this clone was seen many times. The chain has TRBV6-5 and TRBJ1-1; a weak D match, TRBD1 (5 bases). Between the trimmed V and J ends, which lost 0 bases and 5 bases, there was a span of 16 bases. Germline assignment: CDR1 MNHEY and CDR2 SVGAGI. This CDR3 comprises 16 residues. CDR3 sequence (DNA): TGTGCCAGCAGTTACTCGAAATCGGGGGGAGATACTGAAGCTTTCTTT. This gives the protein CASSYSKSGGDTEAFF.

The chain has TRBV19 and TRBJ1-1, with D tentatively TRBD1 (5 bases). Germline CDR1 is LNHDA and CDR2 is SQIVND (reference sequence). There are 15 residues in the CDR3. V lost 6 bases to trimming and J lost 4 bases, with 18 bases between them. Written as DNA, the CDR3 is TGTGCCAGTAGGGAACTTGGGGCGCAGACCACTGAAGCTTTCTTT. It specifies CASRELGAQTTEAFF.

The gene calls are TRBV12-3 or TRBV12-4 and TRBJ2-3, with a weak D call TRBD2 (5 bases). The CDR3 sequence is 13 residues long. Trimming shortened V by 5 bases and J by 4 bases, and 10 bases separated the two germline ends. The CDR3 loop reads CASSAWGADTQYF. The CDR3 DNA reads TGTGCCAGCAGTGCCTGGGGAGCAGATACGCAGTATTTT.

This chain uses TRBV27 with TRBJ2-1; perhaps TRBD1 as D (6 bases). Germline CDR1 is MNHEY and CDR2 is SMNVEV (reference sequence). The ends were cut back, 6 bases at V and 3 bases at J, with 12 bases in the middle. The CDR3 contains 14 residues. Written as DNA, the CDR3 is TGTGCCAGCAGCCCGGACAGAAACTACAATGAGCAGTTCTTC. Protein: CASSPDRNYNEQFF.

The chain carries TRBV18 and TRBJ1-2; a possible D gene is TRBD1 (5 bases). This CDR3 contains 14 residues. In germline, CDR1 is KGHSH, CDR2 LQKENI. V was shortened by 3 bases and J by 6 bases, with 14 bases between the two germline ends. CDR3: CASSPTQGSDGYTF. The CDR3, as DNA: TGTGCCAGCTCACCGACCCAGGGTTCGGATGGCTACACCTTC.

This CDR3 is CASSFRASGTRYNEQFF. For the CDR3, the DNA is TGTGCCAGCAGCTTTCGGGCTTCAGGGACTAGGTACAATGAGCAGTTCTTC. The chain uses TRBV7-2 and TRBJ2-1; 8 bases align to TRBD2. Germline V gene sequence: CDR1 SGHTA, CDR2 FQGNSA. V lost 3 bases, J lost 4 bases, and 11 bases stayed unmatched. The CDR3 is 17 residues long.

The chain joins TRBV3-1 (or the pseudogene TRBV3-2) to TRBJ1-1; D is possibly TRBD1 (6 bases). Trimming stripped 4 bases from V and 4 bases from J, with 10 bases between. The CDR3 loop spans 13 amino acids. In germline, CDR1 is LGHDT, CDR2 YNNKEL (reference sequence). CDR3 DNA: TGTGCCAGCAGCCCAAGGGGGGGCACTGAAGCTTTCTTT. Its protein is CASSPRGGTEAFF.